Listed below are T cell receptor beta chains from one sample, sequenced in a study of blood T cells in healthy people across ages. TCRdb processed the 5' RACE reads anew with MiXCR; each CDR3 protein has one entry. The sample records 2 million or so distinct CDR3 sequences, 40% to 55% being singletons. Sequenced material: blood. The receptors originated from a woman in her thirties or forties in good health. The CDR3 runs from the conserved cysteine through the conserved F or W. Part of the rows lack a size; the others show once, few, many or a class for expanded clones.

v_gene,abundance,CDR3aa
TRBV7-2,.,CASSTRDSHTEAFF
TRBV20-1,.,CSAERGLTGNEQFF
TRBV6-5,.,CASSDGGQGQTQYF
TRBV29-1,.,CSVAFVVSYEQYF
TRBV14,.,CASSHPGRDGYTF
TRBV20-1,.,CSAPPRQYYGYTF
TRBV9,.,CASSAGQAASTDTQYF
TRBV11-1,few,CASSYLLAGGDNEQFF
TRBV28,few,CASTPTGSGFSYTF
TRBV7-3,.,CASSLWASGSPYNEQFF
TRBV7-2,.,CASSRGLAGDLEQYF
TRBV11-2,few,CASSLDWTSETQYF
TRBV4-3,.,CASSQSWTANQPQHF
TRBV9,few,CASSVGPSGGFNEQFF
TRBV10-3,.,CAIAPYSNQPQHF
TRBV20-1,.,CSARGGELSYGYTF
TRBV5-1,many,CASSSSGGIDTQYF
TRBV6-1,.,CASIMDRGYNSPLHF
TRBV20-1,.,CSTGGAQETQYF
TRBV6-2/TRBV6-3,.,CASSYWIGTSGGAVRNEQFF
TRBV6-2/TRBV6-3,.,CASSYNRQGPGELFF
TRBV7-2,.,CASSPAVYGYTF
TRBV4-1,.,CASSQVGGSYNEQFF
TRBV6-1,.,CASSIRGGYNYGYTF
TRBV25-1,.,CASGKVNYNEQFF
TRBV5-1,.,CASSIGTSGGTNKQFF
TRBV28,.,CASSSDLTNYGYTF
TRBV5-1,.,CASSFGQADGYTF
TRBV7-8,.,CASRPAQGMQGGEQFF
TRBV7-2,.,CASSPSFLMNTEAFF
TRBV24-1,.,CATSEPGLAGSGQETQYF
TRBV6-6,.,CAGSYSGRGIGREQYF
TRBV6-2/TRBV6-3,.,CASSYSPSGGDPQSSDTQYF
TRBV6-1,few,CASSQEPGSSYNSPLHF
TRBV6-2/TRBV6-3,.,CASSRTSGGHEQYF
TRBV6-5,.,CASSYSGPSTGNYGYTF
TRBV12-3/TRBV12-4,.,CASSLASLGISGYTF
TRBV11-2,.,CASSLDHLGAGELFF
TRBV28,.,CASSPIPRGEKQETQYF
TRBV27,.,CASSLPGSGVQYF
TRBV10-3,.,CAISRTSGAYEQFF
TRBV27,.,CASRVRDRVGYEQYF
TRBV7-9,.,CASSSGTSPGYTF
TRBV11-2,.,CASSLRQSGQFF
TRBV6-5,few,CASSNPGHSLRRYF
TRBV28,.,CASGRDSNQPQHF